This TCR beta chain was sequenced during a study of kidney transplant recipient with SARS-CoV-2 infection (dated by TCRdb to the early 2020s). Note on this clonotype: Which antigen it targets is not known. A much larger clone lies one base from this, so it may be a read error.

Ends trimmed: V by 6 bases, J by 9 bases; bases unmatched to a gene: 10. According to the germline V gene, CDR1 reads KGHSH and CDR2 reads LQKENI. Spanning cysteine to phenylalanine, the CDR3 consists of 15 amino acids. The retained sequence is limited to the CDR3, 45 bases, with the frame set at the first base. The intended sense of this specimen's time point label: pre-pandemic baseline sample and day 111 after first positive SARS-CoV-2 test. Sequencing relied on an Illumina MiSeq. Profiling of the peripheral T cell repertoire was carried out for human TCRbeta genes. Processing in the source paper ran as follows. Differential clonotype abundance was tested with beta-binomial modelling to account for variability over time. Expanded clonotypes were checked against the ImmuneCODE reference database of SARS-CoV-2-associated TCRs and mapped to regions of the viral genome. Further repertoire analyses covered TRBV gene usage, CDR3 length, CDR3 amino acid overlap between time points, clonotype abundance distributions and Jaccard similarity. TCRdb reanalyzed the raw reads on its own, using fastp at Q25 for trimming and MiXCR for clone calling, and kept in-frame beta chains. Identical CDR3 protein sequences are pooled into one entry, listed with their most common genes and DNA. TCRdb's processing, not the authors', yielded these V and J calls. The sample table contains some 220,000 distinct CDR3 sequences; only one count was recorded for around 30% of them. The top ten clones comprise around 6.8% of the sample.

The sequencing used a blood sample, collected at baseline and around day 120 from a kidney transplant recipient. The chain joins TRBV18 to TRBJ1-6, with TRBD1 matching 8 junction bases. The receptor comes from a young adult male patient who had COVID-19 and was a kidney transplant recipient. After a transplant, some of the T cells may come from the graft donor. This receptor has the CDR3 CASSPTGGGGSPLHF. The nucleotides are TGTGCCAGCTCCCCAACAGGGGGAGGTGGTTCACCCCTCCACTTT.